A single T cell receptor beta chain is shown here with its context. Individual cDNA molecules received unique molecular identifiers during library preparation. TCRdb passed the 5' RACE reads through MiXCR, listing each CDR3 protein once. This sample has 50,000 to 70,000 distinct CDR3 sequences, with more than 13% found just once. The data were obtained in a study of early T cells in non-severe SARS-CoV-2 infection. The CDR3 spans 14 residues. CDR1 and CDR2 from the germline V gene are SGHDT and YYEEEE. V lost 1 base, J lost 4 bases, and 11 bases lay in between. This chain links TRBV5-6 with TRBJ2-5; either TRBD1 or TRBD2 may supply D (6 bases each). The source material was whole blood, sampled at baseline. The clonotype comes from an adult who was a healthcare worker with PCR-confirmed SARS-CoV-2 infection or an uninfected control (not recorded which). CDR3 in DNA: TGTGCCAGCAGCTTGCGAGGAGGGGGAGAGACCCAGTACTTC. Protein product: CASSLRGGGETQYF.